This is a list of T cell receptor beta chains from one sample in a study of OX40 agonist ivuxolimab in advanced cancers. Generated by immunoSEQ multiplex PCR, the TCRdb table keeps only in-frame clones and is missing some. This sample carries some 70,000 clones, approximately 90% of them seen once, and the ten largest clones take roughly 1%. Here the sequenced sample was CD4+ or CD8+ T cells sorted from blood, taken in a trial of the OX40 agonist ivuxolimab. The source of these receptors is an adult with an advanced solid tumor such as melanoma, head and neck, liver or kidney cancer. The CDR3 runs from the conserved cysteine through the conserved F or W. The order of the fields is J gene, V gene, D gene, CDR3 protein. The D gene is left open where the match is weak.

TRBJ1-1 TRBV10-2 . CASSEAFGSGAEAFF
TRBJ1-5 TRBV6-5 . CASSRSFERTQPQHF
TRBJ2-2 TRBV18 . CASSPSAGARHTGELFF
TRBJ2-5 TRBV9 . CASSVGRQETQYF
TRBJ2-7 TRBV5-4 . CASSLGIVTYEQYF
TRBJ2-7 TRBV5-4 . CASSWPSSYEQYF
TRBJ2-7 TRBV6-5 . CASASRGVGLYEQYF
TRBJ1-1 TRBV9 TRBD1 CASSVGSGQGVFTEAFF
TRBJ1-4 TRBV18 . CASSPLGGHTNEKLFF
TRBJ2-7 TRBV4-1 . CASSQPGRTPYEQYF
TRBJ2-5 TRBV29-1 . CSVVRRETQYF
TRBJ2-5 TRBV30 . CAWSAQGLTQYF
TRBJ2-7 TRBV2 TRBD2 CASSGSSGYEQYF
TRBJ2-2 TRBV4-2 TRBD2 CASSQGTSAGTGELFF
TRBJ1-1 TRBV7-9 . CASSSTEFNTEAFF
TRBJ2-3 TRBV10-3 TRBD2 CAISDGLAGGTDTQYF
TRBJ1-6 TRBV4-1 TRBD1 CASRGTGGNRSPLHF
TRBJ1-2 TRBV6-1 . CASTLTLDSRGYTF
TRBJ1-2 TRBV2 . CASSEPEPYTF
TRBJ2-5 TRBV29-1 . CSATAATQETQYF